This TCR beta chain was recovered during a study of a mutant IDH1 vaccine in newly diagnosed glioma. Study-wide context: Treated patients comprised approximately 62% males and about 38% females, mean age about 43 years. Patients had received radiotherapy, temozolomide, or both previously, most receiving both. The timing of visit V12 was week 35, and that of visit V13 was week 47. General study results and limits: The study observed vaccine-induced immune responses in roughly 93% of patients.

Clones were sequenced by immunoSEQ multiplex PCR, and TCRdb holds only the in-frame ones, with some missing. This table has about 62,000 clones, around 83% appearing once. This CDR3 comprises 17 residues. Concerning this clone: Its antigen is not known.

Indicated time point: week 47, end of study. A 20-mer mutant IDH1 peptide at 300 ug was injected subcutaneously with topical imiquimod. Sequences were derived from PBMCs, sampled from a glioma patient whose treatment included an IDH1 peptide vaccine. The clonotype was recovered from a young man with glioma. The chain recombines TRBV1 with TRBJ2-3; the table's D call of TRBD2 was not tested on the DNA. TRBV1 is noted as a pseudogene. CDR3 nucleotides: TGCACCAGCAGCCAAGAACGGGGGGGGAAGTGCACAGATACGCAGTATTTT. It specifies CTSSQERGGKCTDTQYF.